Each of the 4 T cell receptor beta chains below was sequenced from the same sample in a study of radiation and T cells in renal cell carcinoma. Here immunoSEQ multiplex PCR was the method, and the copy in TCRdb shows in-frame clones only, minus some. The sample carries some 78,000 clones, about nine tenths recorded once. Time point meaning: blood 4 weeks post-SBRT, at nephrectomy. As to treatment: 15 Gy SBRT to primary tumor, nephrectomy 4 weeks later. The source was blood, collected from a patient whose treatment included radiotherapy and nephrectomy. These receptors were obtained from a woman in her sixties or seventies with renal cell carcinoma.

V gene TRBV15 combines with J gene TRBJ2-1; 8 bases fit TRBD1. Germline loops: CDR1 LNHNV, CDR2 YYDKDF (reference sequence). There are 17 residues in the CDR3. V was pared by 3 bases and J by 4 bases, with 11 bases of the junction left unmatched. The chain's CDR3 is CATSSPGQGWAYNEQFF. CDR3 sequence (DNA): TGTGCCACCAGCAGCCCCGGACAGGGATGGGCATACAATGAGCAGTTCTTC. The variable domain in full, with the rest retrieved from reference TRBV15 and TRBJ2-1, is DAMVIQNPRYQVTQFGKPVTLSCSQTLNHNVMYWYQQKSSQAPKLLFHYYDKDFNNEADTPDNFQSRRPNTSFCFLDIRSPGLGDTAMYLCATSSPGQGWAYNEQFFGPGTRLTVL.

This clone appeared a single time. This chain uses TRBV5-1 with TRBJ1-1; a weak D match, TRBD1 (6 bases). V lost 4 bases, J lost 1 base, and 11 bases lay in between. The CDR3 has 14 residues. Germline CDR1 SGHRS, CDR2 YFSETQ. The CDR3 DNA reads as TGCGCCAGCAGCCAAGAAGGGGGGAACACTGAAGCTTTCTTT. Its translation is CASSQEGGNTEAFF.

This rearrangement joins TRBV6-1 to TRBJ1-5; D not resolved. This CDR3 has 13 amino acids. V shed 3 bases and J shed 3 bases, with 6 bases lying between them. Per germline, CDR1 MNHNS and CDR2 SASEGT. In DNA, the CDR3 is TGTGCCAGCAGTGATACGGACAATCAGCCCCAGCATTTT. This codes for CASSDTDNQPQHF.

CDR3 sequence reads: CASRSWGRANQPQHF. CDR3 coding DNA: TGTGCCAGCAGGTCTTGGGGCAGGGCCAATCAGCCCCAGCATTTT. This chain connects TRBV27 to TRBJ1-5; D possibly corresponds to TRBD1 (5 bases). From germline, CDR1 is MNHEY and CDR2 SMNVEV (reference sequence). This CDR3 contains 15 residues. Between the trimmed V and J ends, which lost 6 bases and 3 bases, there was a span of 15 bases.